Following are 22 T cell receptor beta chains from one sample sequenced in a study of cytomegalovirus exposure and HLA in healthy donors. Researchers ran the PCR with 60 Vbeta and 13 Jbeta primers. Method: immunoSEQ multiplex PCR; TCRdb's copy keeps in-frame clones and lacks some. Here the sample spans 250,000 or so clones, around 80% being singletons. Sequences were obtained from PBMCs. These receptors were taken from a woman in her sixties in good health and CMV-seropositive.

The gene calls are TRBV10-3 and TRBJ2-6, with D possibly TRBD1 on 5 matching bases. CDR3 size: 17 residues. Germline V gene data show CDR1 as ENHRY and CDR2 as SYGVKD. The V gene lost 6 bases and the J gene lost 1 base, with 16 bases spanning the gap. This chain's CDR3 is CAIRTDVTTSGANVLTF. For the CDR3, the DNA is TGTGCCATCAGGACAGACGTAACCACTTCTGGGGCCAACGTCCTGACTTTC.

The CDR3 loop reads CASSLVGAGTEAFF. CDR3 coding DNA: TGTGCCAGCAGCTTGGTAGGGGCAGGGACTGAAGCTTTCTTT. This chain joins TRBV5-6 and TRBJ1-1; D might be TRBD1 (5 bases). There are 14 residues in the CDR3. Germline lookup yields CDR1 SGHDT and CDR2 YYEEEE. Trimming took off 0 bases at V and 5 bases at J, with 11 bases between the two ends.

This clone was detected a few times. This chain uses TRBV28 with TRBJ2-1; D gene uncertain. V was clipped by 5 bases and J by 2 bases, with 7 bases between them. This CDR3 has 13 residues. Germline CDR1 reads MDHEN; CDR2 reads SYDVKM. The CDR3 here is CASSRGPYNEQFF. CDR3 nucleotides: TGTGCCAGCAGTCGCGGTCCCTACAATGAGCAGTTCTTC.

This sequence joins TRBV5-1 and TRBJ1-3, with D possibly matching TRBD1 (6 bases). Trimming removed 3 bases at V and 0 bases at J, with 10 bases between. CDR3 length equals 15 residues. Looked up from germline, CDR1 is SGHRS and CDR2 is YFSETQ. DNA for the CDR3: TGCGCCAGCAGCTCGGACAGCTCCTCTGGAAACACCATATATTTT. Translation: CASSSDSSSGNTIYF.

The J gene is TRBJ1-1, the V gene TRBV4-1, with TRBD1 as a possible D gene (5 bases). V was shortened by 6 bases and J by 4 bases, with 15 bases between the two germline ends. The CDR3 has 14 amino acids. The germline V gene encodes CDR1 MGHRA and CDR2 YSYEKL. The CDR3 bases are TGCGCCAGCAGTTCCCCGACAGCTCGCACTGAAGCTTTCTTT. It yields the protein CASSSPTARTEAFF.

J is TRBJ1-1 and V is TRBV6-5; D call uncertain. The germline CDR1 and CDR2 sequences are MNHEY and SVGAGI. V was pared by 2 bases and J by 0 bases, with 10 bases between. This CDR3 has 15 amino acids. The CDR3 DNA reads TGTGCCAGCAGTTACCAAGGCGGAGTGAACACTGAAGCTTTCTTT. This encodes CASSYQGGVNTEAFF.

The chain joins TRBV29-1 to TRBJ1-2; no reliable D call. This CDR3 region has 13 residues. V was trimmed by 4 bases and J by 8 bases, leaving 17 bases between them. Per germline, CDR1 SQVTM and CDR2 ANQGSEA. CDR3 residues: CSVVDPGLGGYTF. Written as DNA, the CDR3 is TGCAGCGTTGTAGATCCGGGGTTGGGGGGCTACACCTTC.

The chain is built from TRBV15 and TRBJ2-1, with unresolved D. Per the germline V gene, CDR1 is LNHNV and CDR2 is YYDKDF (reference sequence). There are 11 residues in the CDR3. V was cut by 5 bases and J by 8 bases, with 7 bases left in between. CDR3: CATSEADEQFF. The CDR3 DNA reads TGTGCCACCAGCGAGGCGGATGAGCAGTTCTTC.

This clone was found a few times. This sequence joins TRBV7-9 and TRBJ1-4; D call uncertain. The CDR3 loop spans 13 amino acids. The V gene's germline CDR1 is SEHNR and CDR2 FQNEAQ (reference sequence). The germline V and J ends were trimmed by 1 base and 13 bases, with 13 bases remaining between them. CDR3 in amino acids: CASSLGGGDRLFF. Written as DNA, the CDR3 is TGTGCCAGCAGCTTAGGGGGAGGTGATAGACTGTTTTTT.

As for this clone: The sample holds other DNA sequences that translate to the same CDR3. J is TRBJ1-4 and V is TRBV5-1; 7 nucleotides agree with TRBD1. The CDR3 totals 15 residues. Looked up from germline, CDR1 is SGHRS and CDR2 is YFSETQ. Trimming cost V 4 bases and J 0 bases; bases outside gene matches: 3. In nucleotides, the CDR3 is TGCGCCAGCAGCCTGCAGGGGGCAACTAATGAAAAACTGTTTTTT. Translated: CASSLQGATNEKLFF.

This chain joins TRBV5-6 and TRBJ1-1; the match to TRBD1 covers 11 bases. Germline V CDR1 and CDR2: SGHDT, YYEEEE. Trimming cost V 3 bases and J 1 base; bases outside gene matches: 11. The CDR3 is 18 amino acids. The CDR3, as DNA: TGTGCCAGCAGCTCTGACTACCGGGACAGGGGGTGGAACACTGAAGCTTTCTTT. Residues: CASSSDYRDRGWNTEAFF.

The rearrangement joins TRBV27 to TRBJ1-1; 7 bases map to TRBD1. V lost 3 bases to trimming and J lost 0 bases; unmatched junction nucleotides: 1. The germline CDR1 and CDR2 sequences are MNHEY and SMNVEV (reference sequence). This CDR3 region has 14 residues. The CDR3 coding sequence is TGTGCCAGCAGTTTTGGACAGGTGAACACTGAAGCTTTCTTT. Translation gives CASSFGQVNTEAFF.

The CDR3 protein is CASSLVRLLNSPLHF. In nucleotides, the CDR3 is TGTGCCAGCAGTTTGGTGAGGTTGCTTAATTCACCCCTCCACTTT. J is TRBJ1-6 and V is TRBV28, with no clear D. Germline assignment: CDR1 MDHEN and CDR2 SYDVKM. The CDR3 loop spans 15 amino acids. Trimming cost V 3 bases and J 6 bases, with 12 bases left between them. The whole variable domain, remainder taken from reference TRBV28 and TRBJ1-6, is DVKVTQSSRYLVKRTGEKVFLECVQDMDHENMFWYRQDPGLGLRLIYFSYDVKMKEKGDIPEGYSVSREKKERFSLILESASTNQTSMYLCASSLVRLLNSPLHFGNGTRLTVT.

The chain couples TRBV19 to TRBJ1-4; TRBD1 might be the D (6 bases). Germline assignment: CDR1 LNHDA and CDR2 SQIVND (reference sequence). The CDR3 is made up of 16 amino acids. With 4 bases removed from V and 10 bases from J, the gap between germline ends came to 22 bases. The CDR3 sequence: CASSTPEGGLIGKLFF. For the CDR3, the DNA is TGTGCCAGTAGTACCCCGGAGGGGGGGTTGATTGGAAAACTGTTTTTT.

The V call is TRBV6-7, the J call TRBJ1-5; no clear D. TRBV6-7 is given ORF status, its function remaining uncertain. V lost 6 bases to trimming and J lost 0 bases, with 9 bases between them. This CDR3 is 14 amino acids long. The CDR3 region has the DNA TGTGCCAGCAGCCAGAATTATAGCAATCAGCCCCAGCATTTT. Residues: CASSQNYSNQPQHF.

This chain joins TRBV29-1 and TRBJ2-1, with 10 nucleotides matching TRBD2. Looked up from germline, CDR1 is SQVTM and CDR2 is ANQGSEA. Trimming took 5 bases from V and 4 from J; bases not matched to a gene: 2. The CDR3 contains 13 residues. DNA for the CDR3: TGCAGCGTTAGGACTAGCGGATACAATGAGCAGTTCTTC. The encoded protein is CSVRTSGYNEQFF.

The chain combines TRBV11-2 with TRBJ2-1; tentatively, D is TRBD1 (5 bases). The CDR3 totals 17 residues. The germline CDR1 and CDR2 sequences are SGHAT and FQNNGV. Trimming pared 5 bases from V and 0 bases from J, leaving 17 bases between. The CDR3 bases are TGTGCCAGCAGCCTACATCTAAGGGGCAGCTCCTACAATGAGCAGTTCTTC. This codes for CASSLHLRGSSYNEQFF. The full variable domain, with the rest looked up from reference TRBV11-2 and TRBJ2-1, is EAGVAQSPRYKIIEKRQSVAFWCNPISGHATLYWYQQILGQGPKLLIQFQNNGVVDDSQLPKDRFSAERLKGVDSTLKIQPAKLEDSAVYLCASSLHLRGSSYNEQFFGPGTRLTVL.

This chain connects TRBV10-3 to TRBJ1-3; D ambiguous. CDR3 length: 15 residues. In germline, CDR1 is ENHRY, CDR2 SYGVKD. The V and J ends lost 2 bases and 4 bases respectively, with 12 bases between them. Written as DNA, the CDR3 is TGTGCCATCAGTGAGCCCACCGGGTTGGGAAACACCATATATTTT. This encodes CAISEPTGLGNTIYF.

The chain links TRBV29-1 to TRBJ2-4; D is undetermined. Germline CDR1 and CDR2: SQVTM and ANQGSEA. The CDR3 sequence is 12 residues long. Trimming cost V 1 base and J 3 bases, with 4 bases left between them. The chain's CDR3 is CSVEVHKNIQYF. CDR3 nucleotide sequence: TGCAGCGTTGAAGTACACAAAAACATTCAGTACTTC.

The V gene is TRBV28, the J gene TRBJ2-7; no clear D. The CDR3 spans 14 residues. V was pared by 6 bases and J by 2 bases, with 14 bases between. Germline-derived CDR1 and CDR2 are MDHEN and SYDVKM. CDR3 residues: CASSEAAAPYEQYF. The CDR3 DNA is TGTGCCAGCAGCGAGGCGGCGGCTCCCTACGAGCAGTACTTC.

The V gene is TRBV19, the J gene TRBJ2-4; 9 bases match TRBD2. Per the germline V gene, CDR1 is LNHDA and CDR2 is SQIVND (reference sequence). Trimming cost V 3 bases and J 0 bases; bases outside gene matches: 3. This CDR3 is 16 amino acids long. The CDR3 is CASSIPSGVAKNIQYF. CDR3 coding DNA: TGTGCCAGTAGTATCCCTAGCGGGGTAGCCAAAAACATTCAGTACTTC.

This chain links TRBV28 with TRBJ1-4, with D unclear. V gave up 2 bases and J gave up 5 bases, with 9 bases separating them. Germline values: CDR1 MDHEN, CDR2 SYDVKM. This CDR3 has 14 amino acids. The CDR3 sequence: CASSLKGGNEKLFF. The CDR3 DNA reads as TGTGCCAGCAGTTTAAAGGGAGGGAATGAAAAACTGTTTTTT.